The T cell receptor (beta chain) described here comes from a study of T-cell memory formation after mild COVID-19. Study-wide context: The study found TCR clusters largely donor specific. The study's findings and limits: Shrinking CD4+ clones were chiefly CM and EM; CD8+ ones were chiefly EMRA. The SARS-CoV-2 specificity of second-wave clones reaching peak at day 37 remained unverified.

Employing constant-segment primers, 5'RACE generated TCR alpha and TCR beta cDNA libraries bearing sample barcodes and UMIs. In TCRdb, the 5' RACE reads were re-called with MiXCR into one record per CDR3 protein. The repertoire holds 500,000 to 600,000 distinct CDR3 sequences, with roughly 18% as singletons. The V segment lost 3 bases and the J segment 11 bases; nucleotides outside the gene matches: 7. Germline CDR1 reads GTSNPN; CDR2 reads SVGIG (reference sequence). The CDR3 sequence is 13 residues long. A word on this clonotype: Its target is not known.

Sequenced: PBMCs or a T cell subset sorted from them (not recorded which). V usage is TRBV30 and J usage is TRBJ1-2, with 12 bases lining up with TRBD1. The sequence derives from an adult woman who had mild COVID-19 (a few samples of this study predate the infection). Cell type and time point are not known. This chain's CDR3 is CAWSAGTGGEYTF. The CDR3 bases are TGTGCCTGGAGCGCCGGGACAGGGGGCGAATACACCTTC.